This T cell receptor beta chain was sequenced during a study of cytomegalovirus exposure and HLA in healthy donors. Overall study: The same platform used for the 666 first-cohort repertoires was also used for the 130 or so validation repertoires, as a later analysis reported.

The table came from immunoSEQ multiplex PCR; TCRdb's copy has only in-frame clones and leaves some out. The table lists a few hundred thousand clones, roughly 85% of them singletons. Notes on the study in general: Reports credit the classifier with highly specific, highly sensitive diagnosis of cytomegalovirus status. Researchers catalogued approximately 160 TCR beta chains as cytomegalovirus-associated.

J gave up 2 bases and V 4 bases, and 10 bases lay outside the gene matches. This CDR3 region has 16 residues. CDR1 and CDR2 (germline): SGHRS, YFSETQ. In the case of this clone: Antigen unknown.

The source is a woman younger than 35 in good health and CMV-seronegative. The rearrangement links TRBV5-1 to TRBJ2-7; 9 bases agree with TRBD1. Sample: PBMCs. The CDR3 nucleotides read TGCGCCAGCAGCCCCGGACAGGGGACCGCCGCCTACGAGCAGTACTTC. As protein: CASSPGQGTAAYEQYF.